A selection of T cell receptor beta chains follows, all from one sample in a study of siplizumab effects on memory and regulatory T cells. Measured with immunoSEQ multiplex PCR; TCRdb has only the in-frame clones, and not every one. The data hold about 100,000 clones, with approximately 91% observed a single time. Source material: CD4+ T cells sorted from blood. The receptors come from a human donor in good health. The CDR3 runs from the conserved cysteine through the conserved F or W. A D gene is named only where the DNA matches it firmly. The size entry is marked missing in some rows and otherwise reads once, few, many or a size class.

CASSQELAGGITDTQYF	TGCGCCAGCAGCCAAGAACTAGCGGGGGGAATCACAGATACGCAGTATTTT	TRBD2	TRBJ2-3	TRBV4-3	NA
CASSLLTRVGEQYF	TGTGCCAGCAGTTTATTAACCAGGGTTGGCGAGCAGTACTTC	NA	TRBJ2-7	TRBV27	NA
CAWRTVSSYNEQFF	TGTGCCTGGCGGACGGTGAGCTCCTACAATGAGCAGTTCTTC	NA	TRBJ2-1	TRBV30	NA
CASRGLTQREGYTF	TGTGCCAGCAGGGGACTGACACAAAGGGAAGGCTACACCTTC	NA	TRBJ1-2	TRBV6-5	NA
CASGLTQGVGNEQFF	TGTGCTAGTGGTCTCACCCAGGGGGTAGGCAATGAGCAGTTCTTC	TRBD1	TRBJ2-1	TRBV12-5	once
CASSQEGGDNQPQHF	TGCGCCAGCAGCCAAGAAGGAGGGGACAATCAGCCCCAGCATTTT	NA	TRBJ1-5	TRBV4-1	NA
CASTYGQYQPQHF	TGTGCCAGCACCTACGGACAGTATCAGCCCCAGCATTTT	NA	TRBJ1-5	TRBV2	NA
CASSSDMGNYEQYF	TGTGCCAGCAGCTCCGACATGGGGAACTACGAGCAGTACTTC	NA	TRBJ2-7	TRBV5-6	few
CASSPLARSGNTIYF	TGTGCCAGCAGCCCCCTCGCCCGCTCTGGAAACACCATATATTTT	NA	TRBJ1-3	TRBV5-6	NA
CASSKGLAGGPGETQYF	TGTGCCAGCAGCAAGGGACTAGCGGGGGGGCCAGGGGAGACCCAGTACTTC	TRBD2	TRBJ2-5	TRBV5-5	NA
CASSLATPSSDTQYF	TGTGCCAGCAGCTTAGCCACGCCTAGTTCAGATACGCAGTATTTT	NA	TRBJ2-3	TRBV7-9	NA
CSVGVTGREQYF	TGCAGCGTTGGGGTCACAGGGCGCGAGCAGTACTTC	NA	TRBJ2-7	TRBV29-1	NA
CASSLTGGHSTEAFF	TGTGCCAGCAGCTTGACCGGAGGCCACTCCACTGAAGCTTTCTTT	NA	TRBJ1-1	TRBV5-5	NA
CASTDIRKGPEAFF	TGTGCCAGTACCGACATCAGAAAGGGCCCTGAAGCTTTCTTT	NA	TRBJ1-1	TRBV19	few
CASSLDPSGGETQYF	TGTGCCAGCAGCTTAGATCCTAGCGGGGGGGAGACCCAGTACTTC	TRBD2	TRBJ2-5	TRBV11-2	NA
CASDTRADTQYF	TGTGCCAGCGACACCCGGGCAGATACGCAGTATTTT	NA	TRBJ2-3	TRBV6-1	NA
CATRGGGNTIYF	TGTGCCACCCGCGGGGGGGGAAACACCATATATTTT	NA	TRBJ1-3	TRBV15	NA
CASLSVDTEAFF	TGTGCCAGCCTATCGGTGGACACTGAAGCTTTCTTT	NA	TRBJ1-1	TRBV6-1	NA
CASIKRATNEKLFF	TGTGCCAGCATAAAACGTGCAACTAATGAAAAACTGTTTTTT	NA	TRBJ1-4	TRBV28	NA
CASSREDGTGELFF	TGTGCCAGCTCACGAGAGGACGGCACCGGGGAGCTGTTTTTT	NA	TRBJ2-2	TRBV18	NA
CSVGTGNYGYTF	TGCAGCGTTGGGACAGGAAACTATGGCTACACCTTC	TRBD1	TRBJ1-2	TRBV29-1	once
CASSNRDEQYF	TGTGCCAGCAGCAACCGGGACGAGCAGTACTTC	NA	TRBJ2-7	TRBV7-2	NA